These 27 T cell receptor beta chains came from one sample sequenced in a study of T cell repertoires in cytomegalovirus infection (dated by TCRdb to the late 2010s). TCRdb names Illumina HiSeq 1500 as the instrument used. TCRdb took the public reads, trimmed them with fastp at Q25, ran MiXCR for clone calling and kept in-frame beta chains. Every entry covers one CDR3 protein and lists the most common genes and DNA from its rows. This sample gives roughly 720,000 distinct CDR3 sequences in total; about 40% of them show up just once. The ten largest make up around 2.8% of the sample. Sequencing used PBMCs. The source is a human donor in good health (CMV status not recorded). Some clones in this sample may be carry-over from other donors' samples.

Details on this clonotype: It may be a read error: a sequence one base away is much more abundant. The chain employs TRBV7-2 and TRBJ2-5; D possibly corresponds to TRBD2 (5 bases). The germline CDR1 and CDR2 sequences are SGHTA and FQGNSA. The CDR3 is 12 amino acids. Here the CDR3 reads CVSKSGQETQYF. CDR3 in DNA: TGTGTCAGCAAAAGCGGCCAAGAGACCCAGTACTTC.

Turning to this clonotype: No conserved phenylalanine or tryptophan ends this CDR3, so it is likely a read error. J is TRBJ2-1 and V is TRBV7-8; 11 bases are a match to TRBD2. Per germline, CDR1 SGHVS and CDR2 FQNEAQ. This CDR3 region has 14 residues. V lost 3 bases to trimming and J lost 7 bases; unmatched junction nucleotides: 2. DNA of the CDR3: TGTGCCAGCAGCTTGACTAGCGGGGAGAATGAGCAGTTCTTA. It specifies CASSLTSGENEQFL.

J is TRBJ2-1 and V is TRBV11-1; D is possibly TRBD2 (6 bases). V gave up 5 bases and J gave up 10 bases, with 15 bases separating them. CDR3 length: 13 residues. The germline V gene has CDR1 SGHAT and CDR2 FQDESV (reference sequence). The CDR3 DNA follows: TGTGCCAGCAGCGCGGCGGAGGGCCAGGAGCAGTTCTTC. Protein: CASSAAEGQEQFF.

This clonotype was seen more than once but under ten times. The V and J genes are TRBV12-3 or TRBV12-4 and TRBJ1-6, with a weak D call TRBD1 (6 bases). Trimming stripped 9 bases from V and 7 bases from J, with 16 bases between. This CDR3 spans 14 amino acids. CDR3 nucleotide sequence: TGTGCCAGTCGCCCAGGGGCAACAAATTCACCCCTCCACTTT. It encodes CASRPGATNSPLHF.

This chain joins TRBV7-8 and TRBJ1-1; D perhaps matches TRBD1 (6 bases). In germline, CDR1 is SGHVS, CDR2 FQNEAQ. Trimming pared 5 bases from V and 1 base from J, leaving 17 bases between. The CDR3 is 16 residues long. The CDR3 loop reads CASSIQGGGRNTEAFF. CDR3 DNA sequence: TGTGCCAGCAGCATACAGGGAGGCGGAAGGAACACTGAAGCTTTCTTT.

This clonotype was counted at least ten times. CDR3 DNA sequence: TGTGCCAGCGCAGGATGGGCGGGGGGATGGTATGAGCAGTTCTTC. This codes for CASAGWAGGWYEQFF. The chain has TRBV7-2 and TRBJ2-1; 8 bases fit TRBD2. Germline V gives CDR1 SGHTA, CDR2 FQGNSA. The V gene end was trimmed by 8 bases and the J gene end by 8 bases; junction bases not matched to a gene: 14. This CDR3 has 15 residues.

This chain connects TRBV29-1 to TRBJ1-5; D perhaps matches TRBD1 (5 bases). Germline loops: CDR1 SQVTM, CDR2 ANQGSEA. V dropped 3 bases and J dropped 7 bases, with 13 bases sitting between them. The CDR3 totals 13 residues. CDR3 amino acids: CSVETSRDQPQHF. In DNA, the CDR3 is TGCAGCGTTGAGACTTCCAGGGACCAGCCCCAGCATTTT.

The chain uses TRBV12-3 or TRBV12-4 and TRBJ2-2; D is perhaps TRBD2 (6 bases). Trimming removed 0 bases at V and 6 bases at J, with 11 bases between. The CDR3 runs to 15 residues. This CDR3 is CASSLAGGPPGELFF. The CDR3 DNA is TGTGCCAGCAGTTTAGCGGGAGGTCCCCCCGGGGAGCTGTTTTTT.

The sample holds a few counts of this clonotype. This sequence joins TRBV7-2 and TRBJ1-1; D is possibly TRBD1 (6 bases). The CDR3 has 15 amino acids. Trimming stripped 4 bases from V and 5 bases from J, with 17 bases between. Germline lookup yields CDR1 SGHTA and CDR2 FQGNSA. CDR3 loop: CASSSQGGRRTEAFF. CDR3 nucleotide sequence: TGTGCCAGCAGCTCACAGGGTGGAAGAAGAACTGAAGCTTTCTTT.

The chain joins TRBV27 to TRBJ2-7; TRBD1 aligns across 8 bases. Trimming cost V 5 bases and J 2 bases; bases outside gene matches: 8. CDR3 length: 15 amino acids. From germline, CDR1 is MNHEY and CDR2 SMNVEV (reference sequence). CDR3 DNA: TGTGCCAGCAGTCCCCACGGACAGGGACCCTACGAGCAGTACTTC. This translates into CASSPHGQGPYEQYF.

V and J are TRBV25-1 and TRBJ2-7; 8 nucleotides match TRBD2. There are 15 residues in the CDR3. The junction had 8 bases not matched to a gene; V was cut back by 2 bases and J by 5 bases. Germline lookup yields CDR1 MGHDK and CDR2 SYGVNS. The CDR3 here is CASSEDGLAMDEQYF. DNA of the CDR3: TGTGCCAGCAGTGAAGACGGACTAGCCATGGACGAGCAGTACTTC.

This clonotype was seen more than once but under ten times. The chain has TRBV7-2 and TRBJ1-2; D is uncertain. V dropped 4 bases and J dropped 4 bases, with 16 bases sitting between them. Germline V CDR1 and CDR2: SGHTA, FQGNSA. The CDR3 is 15 amino acids. The CDR3 nucleotides read TGTGCCAGCAGCTCTACAACGGGTCTAGGCTATGGCTACACCTTC. Its protein is CASSSTTGLGYGYTF.

This clonotype showed up many times. V is TRBV19 and J is TRBJ1-6; the D is unclear. The V end lost 4 bases, the J end lost 0 bases, and 16 bases lay between the germline ends. This CDR3 comprises 18 residues. Looked up from germline, CDR1 is LNHDA and CDR2 is SQIVND (reference sequence). This chain's CDR3 is CASSKNRPRSSYNSPLHF. CDR3 DNA sequence: TGTGCCAGTAGTAAGAACCGACCGAGGAGCTCCTATAATTCACCCCTCCACTTT.

At least ten counts were recorded for this clonotype. The chain employs TRBV7-9 and TRBJ2-1; 11 positions agree with TRBD2. Germline-derived CDR1 and CDR2 are SEHNR and FQNEAQ (reference sequence). This CDR3 region has 18 residues. J gave up 10 bases and V 5 bases, and 19 bases lay outside the gene matches. The DNA of the CDR3 is TGTGCCAGCAGCGGTAGCGGGAGGGGATCCCTATTACAATGGGAGCAGTTCTTC. Protein: CASSGSGRGSLLQWEQFF.

The chain uses TRBV5-1 and TRBJ1-1; perhaps TRBD1 as D (5 bases). Trimming removed 4 bases at V and 4 bases at J, with 20 bases between. CDR3 length: 16 residues. The germline V gene has CDR1 SGHRS and CDR2 YFSETQ. CDR3 sequence (DNA): TGCGCCAGCAGCCCCCTAGGGAGGGGCCGTGCCACTGAAGCTTTCTTT. Encoded protein: CASSPLGRGRATEAFF.

This clonotype was seen a handful of times. The J gene is TRBJ2-2, the V gene TRBV7-8; 10 bases align to TRBD1. The V and J ends lost 5 bases and 0 bases, in that order; junction bases with no gene match: 9. Germline V gives CDR1 SGHVS, CDR2 FQNEAQ. The CDR3 consists of 18 residues. The CDR3 DNA follows: TGTGCCAGCAGCAGGAGAGACAGGGGGCTTACGAACACCGGGGAGCTGTTTTTT. It codes for CASSRRDRGLTNTGELFF.

This clonotype was seen only a few times. The rearrangement links TRBV12-3 or TRBV12-4 to TRBJ2-2; 11 nucleotides line up with TRBD1. V was pared by 4 bases and J by 3 bases, with 10 bases of the junction left unmatched. The CDR3 runs to 18 residues. The CDR3 DNA reads as TGTGCCAGCAGTTCCCGGGACAGGGGGTCCCGCTACACCGGGGAGCTGTTTTTT. Translated, it gives CASSSRDRGSRYTGELFF.

The table lists this clonotype with a few counts. The chain couples TRBV7-2 to TRBJ2-4; a possible D gene is TRBD1 (6 bases). Germline CDR1 SGHTA, CDR2 FQGNSA. This CDR3 comprises 16 residues. V lost 4 bases to trimming and J lost 0 bases, with 13 bases between them. The CDR3, as DNA: TGTGCCAGCAGCTACGGACAGTTAATAGCCAAAAACATTCAGTACTTC. Translation gives CASSYGQLIAKNIQYF.

In its sample, this clonotype was seen many times. The rearrangement joins TRBV7-2 to TRBJ1-2, with a weak D call TRBD1 (5 bases). Germline V CDR1 and CDR2: SGHTA, FQGNSA. Trimming stripped 2 bases from V and 3 bases from J, with 13 bases between. The CDR3 spans 15 residues. The CDR3 reads CASSLQGHPYYGYTF. In DNA, the CDR3 is TGTGCCAGCAGCTTACAGGGCCACCCGTACTATGGCTACACCTTC.

This clonotype was recorded a few times. The chain uses TRBV27 and TRBJ2-2; D tentatively reads TRBD1 or TRBD2 (5 bases each). Trimming removed 5 bases at V and 4 bases at J, with 14 bases between. Germline assignment: CDR1 MNHEY and CDR2 SMNVEV (reference sequence). This CDR3 spans 15 amino acids. The CDR3 bases are TGTGCCAGCAGTACCGGGGCACTCGGCACCGGGGAGCTGTTTTTT. The encoded protein is CASSTGALGTGELFF.

As regards this clonotype: This is likely a read error, given that the CDR3 carries no conserved phenylalanine or tryptophan at its end. J is TRBJ2-1 and V is TRBV5-4; 9 bases are a match to TRBD2. This CDR3 comprises 17 residues. J was trimmed by 6 bases and V by 3 bases; bases with no gene match: 13. CDR1 and CDR2 (germline): SGHNT, YYREEE (reference sequence). CDR3 nucleotides: TGTGCCAGCAGCTACCCTCTGGGGGGCGGGAGGGTCAATGAGCAGTTCTTA. It encodes CASSYPLGGGRVNEQFL.

This clonotype was counted at least ten times. This sequence joins TRBV7-2 and TRBJ2-7, with TRBD1 identical over 9 bases. V lost 5 bases and J lost 6; bases outside the gene matches: 14. Germline lookup yields CDR1 SGHTA and CDR2 FQGNSA. The CDR3 loop spans 16 amino acids. CDR3 amino acids: CASSLTTGGISREQYF. The CDR3 region has the DNA TGTGCCAGCAGCCTAACCACAGGGGGCATTAGCCGCGAGCAGTACTTC.

The V call is TRBV24-1, the J call TRBJ2-5; 12 bases fit TRBD2. CDR1 and CDR2 from the germline V gene are KGHDR and SFDVKD. Germline trimming cut 0 bases from V and 4 bases from J; bases unmatched to any gene: 5. CDR3 size: 17 residues. CDR3: CATSDLSLAGGAETQYF. The CDR3 region has the DNA TGTGCCACCAGTGATTTGAGCCTAGCGGGGGGGGCAGAGACCCAGTACTTC.

In its sample, this clonotype was seen a few times. The gene calls are TRBV6-2 or TRBV6-3 and TRBJ1-4; no reliable D call. CDR3 length: 14 residues. Trimming pared 0 bases from V and 8 bases from J, leaving 10 bases between. In germline, CDR1 is MNHEY, CDR2 SVGEGT. CDR3 DNA sequence: TGTGCCAGCAGTTACTCCCGAGGATTGGAAAAACTGTTTTTT. This encodes CASSYSRGLEKLFF.

This clonotype was found a few times. The chain joins TRBV6-6 to TRBJ1-4; D is unresolved. The CDR3 totals 15 residues. V lost 6 bases to trimming and J lost 0 bases, with 11 bases between them. Germline lookup yields CDR1 MNHNY and CDR2 SVGAGI (reference sequence). CDR3: CASRFTAATNEKLFF. The CDR3 bases are TGTGCCAGCAGGTTCACGGCCGCAACTAATGAAAAACTGTTTTTT.

This clonotype has at least ten counts. The chain joins TRBV14 to TRBJ1-2, with D unresolved. Trimming removed 4 bases at V and 8 bases at J, with 14 bases between. CDR3 length: 13 residues. Germline V CDR1 and CDR2: SGHDN, FVKESK. The CDR3: CASSPKSGVGYTF. The DNA for the CDR3 is TGTGCCAGCAGCCCCAAAAGCGGGGTAGGCTACACCTTC.

The chain combines TRBV12-3 or TRBV12-4 with TRBJ1-6; the match to TRBD1 covers 8 bases. This CDR3 has 16 residues. The junction had 8 bases not matched to a gene; V was cut back by 1 base and J by 9 bases. The CDR3 bases are TGTGCCAGCAGTTTAGAGCGGCAGGGGGCAAGTTCACCCCTCCACTTT. Translation: CASSLERQGASSPLHF.